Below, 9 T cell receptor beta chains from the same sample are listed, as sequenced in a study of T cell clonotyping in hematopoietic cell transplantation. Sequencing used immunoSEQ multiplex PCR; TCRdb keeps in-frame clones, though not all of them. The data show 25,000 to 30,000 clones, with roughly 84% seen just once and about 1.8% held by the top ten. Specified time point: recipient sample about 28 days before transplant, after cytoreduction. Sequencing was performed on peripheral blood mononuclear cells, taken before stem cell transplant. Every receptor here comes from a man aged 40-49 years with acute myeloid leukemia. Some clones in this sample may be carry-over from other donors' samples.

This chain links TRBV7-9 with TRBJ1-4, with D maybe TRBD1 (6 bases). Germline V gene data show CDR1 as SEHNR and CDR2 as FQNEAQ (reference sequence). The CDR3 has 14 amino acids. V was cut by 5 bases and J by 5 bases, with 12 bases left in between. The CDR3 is CASSHSDRNEKLFF. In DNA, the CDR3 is TGTGCCAGCAGCCACTCAGACAGGAATGAAAAACTGTTTTTT.

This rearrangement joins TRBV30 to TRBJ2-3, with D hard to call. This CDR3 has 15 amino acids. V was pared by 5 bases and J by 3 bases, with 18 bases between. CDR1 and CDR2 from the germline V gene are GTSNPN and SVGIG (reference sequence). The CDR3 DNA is TGTGCCTGGCACCGTGGACCCCAGAGGACAGATACGCAGTATTTT. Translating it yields CAWHRGPQRTDTQYF.

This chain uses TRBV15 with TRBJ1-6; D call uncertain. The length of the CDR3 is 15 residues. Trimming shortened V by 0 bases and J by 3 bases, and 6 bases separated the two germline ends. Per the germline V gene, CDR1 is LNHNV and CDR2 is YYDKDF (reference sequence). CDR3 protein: CATSRDGFYNSPLHF. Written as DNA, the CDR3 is TGTGCCACCAGCAGAGACGGGTTCTATAATTCACCCCTCCACTTT. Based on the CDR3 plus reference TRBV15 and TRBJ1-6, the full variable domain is DAMVIQNPRYQVTQFGKPVTLSCSQTLNHNVMYWYQQKSSQAPKLLFHYYDKDFNNEADTPDNFQSRRPNTSFCFLDIRSPGLGDTAMYLCATSRDGFYNSPLHFGNGTRLTVT.

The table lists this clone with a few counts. This CDR3 is CAISAGAQGQPQHF. The CDR3 coding sequence is TGTGCCATCAGTGCGGGGGCTCAAGGACAGCCCCAGCATTTT. This chain joins TRBV10-3 and TRBJ1-5; TRBD1 is a possible D gene (6 bases). The germline V gene has CDR1 ENHRY and CDR2 SYGVKD. This CDR3 comprises 14 residues. V was cut by 4 bases and J by 7 bases, with 14 bases left in between.

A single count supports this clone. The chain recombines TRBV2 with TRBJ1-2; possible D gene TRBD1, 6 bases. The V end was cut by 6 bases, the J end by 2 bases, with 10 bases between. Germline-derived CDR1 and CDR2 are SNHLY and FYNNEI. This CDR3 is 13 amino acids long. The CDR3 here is CASSRDINYGYTF. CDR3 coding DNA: TGTGCCAGCAGCCGGGACATCAACTATGGCTACACCTTC.

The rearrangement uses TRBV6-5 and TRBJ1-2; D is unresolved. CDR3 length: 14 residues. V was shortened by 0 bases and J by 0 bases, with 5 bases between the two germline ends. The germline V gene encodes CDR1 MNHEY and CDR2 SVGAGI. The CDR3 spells CASSYSATNYGYTF. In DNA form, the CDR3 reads TGTGCCAGCAGTTACTCTGCGACTAACTATGGCTACACCTTC.

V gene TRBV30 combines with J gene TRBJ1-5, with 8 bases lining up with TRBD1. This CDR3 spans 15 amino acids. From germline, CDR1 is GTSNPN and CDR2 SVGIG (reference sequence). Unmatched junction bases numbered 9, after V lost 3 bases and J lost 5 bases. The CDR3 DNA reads TGTGCCTGGAGGGTGGCAGGGGGCTCAGATCAGCCCCAGCATTTT. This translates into CAWRVAGGSDQPQHF.

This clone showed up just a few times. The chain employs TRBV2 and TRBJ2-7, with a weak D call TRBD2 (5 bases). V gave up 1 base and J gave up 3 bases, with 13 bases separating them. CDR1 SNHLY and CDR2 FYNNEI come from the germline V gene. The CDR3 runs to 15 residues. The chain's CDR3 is CASSEVFGSRYEQYF. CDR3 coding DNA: TGTGCCAGCAGTGAAGTGTTTGGGAGTCGCTACGAGCAGTACTTC. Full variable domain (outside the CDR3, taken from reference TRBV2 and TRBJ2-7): EPEVTQTPSHQVTQMGQEVILRCVPISNHLYFYWYRQILGQKVEFLVSFYNNEISEKSEIFDDQFSVERPDGSNFTLKIRSTKLEDSAMYFCASSEVFGSRYEQYFGPGTRLTVT.

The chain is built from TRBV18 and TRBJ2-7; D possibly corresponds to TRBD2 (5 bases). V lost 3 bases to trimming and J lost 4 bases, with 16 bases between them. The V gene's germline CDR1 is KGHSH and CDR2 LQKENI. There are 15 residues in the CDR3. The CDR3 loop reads CASSPAQGRGYEQYF. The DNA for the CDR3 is TGTGCCAGCTCACCCGCGCAAGGGAGAGGGTACGAGCAGTACTTC.